This T cell receptor beta chain was retrieved from a study of blood T cells in healthy people across ages. The V segment lost 6 bases and the J segment 7 bases; nucleotides outside the gene matches: 12. This CDR3 is 15 amino acids long. Germline-derived CDR1 and CDR2 are MNHEY and SVGAGI. Primers used in a second PCR of roughly 7 to 12 cycles were a sample-barcoded 5' primer and a J-beta primer mix. Each CDR3 protein gets one entry after TCRdb re-called the 5' RACE reads with MiXCR. The sample shows more than 900,000 distinct CDR3 sequences, 25% to 35% of them seen only once. Separately, the same data were catalogued under a study of T cells of mothers and their children.

The TCR sequence derives from a woman in her forties in good health. Sequenced sample: blood. This chain uses TRBV6-5 with TRBJ2-1, with 7 bases aligning to TRBD1. As DNA, the CDR3 is TGTGCCAGCAGATCCCAAGGACAGGTGCGGAATGAGCAGTTCTTC. It encodes CASRSQGQVRNEQFF.